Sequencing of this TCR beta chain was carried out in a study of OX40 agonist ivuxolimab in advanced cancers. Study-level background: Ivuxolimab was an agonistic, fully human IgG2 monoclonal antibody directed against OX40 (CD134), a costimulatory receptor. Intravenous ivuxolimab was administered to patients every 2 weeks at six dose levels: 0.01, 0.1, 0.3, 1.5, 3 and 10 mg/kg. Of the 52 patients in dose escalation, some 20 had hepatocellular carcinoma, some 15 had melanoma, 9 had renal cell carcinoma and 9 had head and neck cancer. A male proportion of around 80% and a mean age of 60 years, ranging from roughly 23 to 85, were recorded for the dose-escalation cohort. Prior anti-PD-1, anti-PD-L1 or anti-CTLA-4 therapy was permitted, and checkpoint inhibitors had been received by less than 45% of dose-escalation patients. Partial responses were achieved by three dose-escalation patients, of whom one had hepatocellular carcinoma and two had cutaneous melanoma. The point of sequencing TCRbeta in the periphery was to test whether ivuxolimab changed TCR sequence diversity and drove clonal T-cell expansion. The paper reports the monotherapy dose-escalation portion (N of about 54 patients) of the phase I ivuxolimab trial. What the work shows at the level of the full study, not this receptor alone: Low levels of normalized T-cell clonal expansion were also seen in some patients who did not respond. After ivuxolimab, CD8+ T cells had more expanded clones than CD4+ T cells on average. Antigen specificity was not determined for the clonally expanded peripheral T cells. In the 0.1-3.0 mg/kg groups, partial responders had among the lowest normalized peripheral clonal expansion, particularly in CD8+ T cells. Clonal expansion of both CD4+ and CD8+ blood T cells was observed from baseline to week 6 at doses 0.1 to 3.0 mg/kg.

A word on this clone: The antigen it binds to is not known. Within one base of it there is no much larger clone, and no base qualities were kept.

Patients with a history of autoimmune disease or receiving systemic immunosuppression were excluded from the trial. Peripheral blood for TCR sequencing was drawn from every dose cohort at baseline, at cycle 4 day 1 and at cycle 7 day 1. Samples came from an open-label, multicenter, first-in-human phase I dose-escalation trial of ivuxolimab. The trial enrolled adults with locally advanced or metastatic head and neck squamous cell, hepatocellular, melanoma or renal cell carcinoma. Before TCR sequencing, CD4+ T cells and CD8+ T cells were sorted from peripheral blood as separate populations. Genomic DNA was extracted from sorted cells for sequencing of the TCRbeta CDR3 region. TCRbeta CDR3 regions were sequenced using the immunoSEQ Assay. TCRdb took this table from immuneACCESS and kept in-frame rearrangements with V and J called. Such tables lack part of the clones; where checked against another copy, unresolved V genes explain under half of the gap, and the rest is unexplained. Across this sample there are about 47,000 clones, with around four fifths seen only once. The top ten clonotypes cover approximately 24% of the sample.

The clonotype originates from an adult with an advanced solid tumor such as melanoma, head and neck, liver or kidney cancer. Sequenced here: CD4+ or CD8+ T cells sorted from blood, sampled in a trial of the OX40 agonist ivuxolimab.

The DNA sequence reads TGTGCCAGCAGCGAGTCCGGGACCCCCGGCGGGTACAATGAGCAGTTCTTC. The translation is CASSESGTPGGYNEQFF. The chain is encoded by TRBV5-4 joined to TRBJ2-1; the D gene cannot be resolved beyond TRBD1 or TRBD2, each matching 5 bases. V drops 4 bases and J drops 4 bases, leaving 21 bases in between. From the germline V gene (reference sequence), CDR1 is SGHNT and CDR2 is YYREEE. The CDR3, from cysteine to phenylalanine, totals 17 residues. The retained sequence is limited to the CDR3, 51 bases, with the frame set at the first base.